The present TCR beta chain was sequenced within a study of T cell changes during pregnancy in multiple sclerosis. This clone showed up just a few times. Method: immunoSEQ multiplex PCR; TCRdb's copy keeps in-frame clones and lacks some. Seen here are 45,000 to 50,000 clones, 85% to 95% observed once, and the top ten hold 0.37%. Germline loops: CDR1 SGHRS, CDR2 YFSETQ. This CDR3 contains 14 residues. V was shortened by 7 bases and J by 1 base, with 14 bases between the two germline ends. The clonotype originates from a female donor in good health, enrolled as a control in a pregnancy study. This specimen was CD4+ T cells from peripheral blood mononuclear cells, taken in the second trimester of pregnancy. V usage is TRBV5-1 and J usage is TRBJ1-1; a possible D gene is TRBD1 (5 bases). The CDR3 region is CASRTTQGNTEAFF. The CDR3 bases are TGCGCCAGCCGGACAACCCAGGGGAACACTGAAGCTTTCTTT.